A selection of T cell receptor beta chains follows, all from one sample in a study of cytomegalovirus exposure and HLA in healthy donors. Here immunoSEQ multiplex PCR was the method, and the copy in TCRdb shows in-frame clones only, minus some. The sample holds more than 140,000 clones, over 60% seen once. Input material: PBMCs. The source is a young woman in good health and CMV-seropositive. The CDR3 runs from the conserved cysteine through the conserved F or W. The D gene is left open where the match is weak. Clone sizes are given selectively: once, few, many, or a class where the clone is expanded.

v_call	d_call	j_call	clone_size	cdr3_nt	cdr3_aa
TRBV5-8	.	TRBJ1-1	few	TGTGCCAGCAGCTTGGCCAGTTACACTGAAGCTTTCTTT	CASSLASYTEAFF
TRBV2	.	TRBJ2-3	few	TGTGCCAGCACACTCCGGGGGACAGATACGCAGTATTTT	CASTLRGTDTQYF
TRBV5-1	TRBD1	TRBJ2-2	few	TGCGCCAGCCTAGAAACTACAGGGGTCACCGGGGAGCTGTTTTTT	CASLETTGVTGELFF
TRBV28	TRBD1	TRBJ1-3	.	TGTGCCAGCAGTTTACAAGACAGGGGGCCTAGAAACACCATATATTTT	CASSLQDRGPRNTIYF
TRBV10-3	TRBD1	TRBJ1-2	.	TGTGCCATCAGTGAGTCGTTTTTTGGGACAGGGGACCATGGCTACACCTTC	CAISESFFGTGDHGYTF
TRBV27	TRBD1	TRBJ2-7	few	TGTGCCAGCAGTTTGGGGGACAGCCTCCCCTACGAGCAGTACTTC	CASSLGDSLPYEQYF
TRBV5-1	.	TRBJ2-5	few	TGCGCCAGCAGCTTGGCAACGGGGGGCCGAGAGACCCAGTACTTC	CASSLATGGRETQYF
TRBV12-5	.	TRBJ1-1	.	TGTGCTAGTGGTTTTAGTACCGGAGGCGGGACTGAAGCTTTCTTT	CASGFSTGGGTEAFF
TRBV30	.	TRBJ2-7	.	TGTGCCTGGAGTGTACCCGGAGGACCCTGGCAGGGGTTTATAGGGCTTAGCTCCTACGAGCAGTACTTC	CAWSVPGGPWQGFIGLSSYEQYF
TRBV2	.	TRBJ2-7	.	TGTGCCAGCAGTGCTAGAAGAGAAGGGGCCGAGCAGTACTTC	CASSARREGAEQYF
TRBV27	TRBD1	TRBJ1-1	.	TGTGCCAGCAGTCCGAACAGGGGATCCGTATTTGCTGAAGCTTTCTTT	CASSPNRGSVFAEAFF
TRBV7-8	.	TRBJ2-3	.	TGTGCCAGCAGCCGGGGGGCGGCTGATACGCAGTATTTT	CASSRGAADTQYF
TRBV2	.	TRBJ1-1	.	TGTGCCAGCAGGATACAGGTAACAGGCACTGAAGCTTTCTTT	CASRIQVTGTEAFF
TRBV5-8	.	TRBJ1-5	once	TGTGCCAGCAGCCGAGATAGCAATCAGCCCCAGCATTTT	CASSRDSNQPQHF
TRBV6-5	.	TRBJ2-5	.	TGTGCCAGCAAAATGACCGGGGTTCAAGAGACCCAGTACTTC	CASKMTGVQETQYF
TRBV6-5	TRBD1	TRBJ1-2	.	TGTGCCAGCAGCGCGACAGGGATTCGTGGCTACACCTTC	CASSATGIRGYTF
TRBV27	TRBD1	TRBJ1-2	few	TGTGCCAGCAGTGACGGGACAGGACCCTCCTATGGCTACACCTTC	CASSDGTGPSYGYTF
TRBV5-1	TRBD1	TRBJ1-4	.	TGCGCCAGCAGCCCGACAGGGCGGGGTGAAAAACTGTTTTTT	CASSPTGRGEKLFF
TRBV14	.	TRBJ1-6	.	TGTGCCAGCAGCCCGTCAGCCCAGCGGTCACCCCTCCACTTT	CASSPSAQRSPLHF
TRBV7-2	.	TRBJ2-2	.	TGTGCCAGTAGCGACCTTCGGAGGGCAGTAAACACCGGGGAGCTGTTTTTT	CASSDLRRAVNTGELFF
TRBV18	TRBD2	TRBJ2-5	.	TGTGCCAGCTCACTCTGGACTAGCCAAGAGACCCAGTACTTC	CASSLWTSQETQYF
TRBV7-9	TRBD1	TRBJ1-4	.	TGTGCCAGCAGCTTCGGACAGGGGAATGAAAAACTGTTTTTT	CASSFGQGNEKLFF
TRBV13	TRBD2	TRBJ2-7	.	TGTGCCAGCAGCTTAGGGCGGGAGATAACCTACGAGCAGTACTTC	CASSLGREITYEQYF
TRBV7-9	TRBD1	TRBJ2-6	.	TGTGCCAGCAGCTCCACAGGGGCCGGGGCCAACGTCCTGACTTTC	CASSSTGAGANVLTF
TRBV6-1	.	TRBJ2-3	.	TGTGCCAGCCCGACAGCGGGAGATACGCAGTATTTT	CASPTAGDTQYF